This T cell receptor beta chain was sequenced during a study of regulatory T cells in long-lasting Graves disease. This clonotype has a single count. The V gene's germline CDR1 is LNHDA and CDR2 SQIVND (reference sequence). The trim removed 4 bases at V and 4 bases at J, leaving 9 bases unmatched. This CDR3 spans 16 amino acids. As to time point: persistent/refractory GD, antithyroid drugs over 5 years with positive TRAb. PBMC RNA was the source of the TCR library. The authors drew patients from an endocrinology department in Xi'an, China. A volume of about 9 milliliters of peripheral blood was collected in EDTA tubes. CDR3 regions were amplified by Arm-PCR using iRepertoire HTBI primers to build TCR beta libraries. TCRdb recomputed calls from the multiplex PCR reads with MiXCR, one row per CDR3 protein. The table includes about half a million distinct CDR3 sequences, about 20% detected once.

V is TRBV19 and J is TRBJ1-5; 8 bases map to TRBD1. The TCR was taken from a female donor with Graves disease. The sequencing here drew on peripheral blood mononuclear cells (PBMCs), taken when the disease was refractory, from a patient treated with antithyroid drugs. The CDR3 is CASSTDRGLPNQPQHF. The CDR3 DNA reads TGTGCCAGTAGTACCGACAGGGGCCTTCCAAATCAGCCCCAGCATTTT. The full variable domain, rest sourced from reference TRBV19 and TRBJ1-5, is DGGITQSPKYLFRKEGQNVTLSCEQNLNHDAMYWYRQDPGQGLRLIYYSQIVNDFQKGDIAEGYSVSREKKESFPLTVTSAQKNPTAFYLCASSTDRGLPNQPQHFGDGTRLSIL.